Listed below are T cell receptor beta chains from one sample, sequenced in a study of PD-1 and CTLA-4 blockade in melanoma. The data were produced by immunoSEQ multiplex PCR, yet TCRdb's version contains in-frame clones alone and is incomplete. The data show about 32,000 clones, with about 87% seen just once and approximately 6.4% held by the top ten. The material sequenced was CD8+ T cells from peripheral blood, taken from a patient given anti-PD-1 treatment. Receptors were obtained from a human donor with melanoma. CDR3s include the opening cysteine and the closing phenylalanine or tryptophan. Fields, in order: D gene, V gene, clone size, J gene, CDR3 DNA, CDR3 protein. The D gene is left open where the match is weak. Size tells how often a clone was seen (once, few, many) or the class of an expanded clone, and some rows leave it out.

TRBD1,TRBV6-5,-,TRBJ2-5,TGTGCCAGCCTACCACAGGGGAACCAAGAGACCCAGTACTTC,CASLPQGNQETQYF
-,TRBV6-1,-,TRBJ1-3,TGTGCCAGCAGTGAAAATGGGGATTTTGGAAACACCATATATTTT,CASSENGDFGNTIYF
-,TRBV7-2,-,TRBJ2-7,TGTGCCAGCAGCTTAACCTCGGGCGCCTACGAGCAGTACTTC,CASSLTSGAYEQYF
-,TRBV4-2,-,TRBJ2-1,TGTGCCAGCAGCCAGGGCAGGGAGATTGGTGAGCAGTTCTTC,CASSQGREIGEQFF
-,TRBV27,-,TRBJ1-2,TGTGCCAGCAGTTACCTCGGCGGGCGGGGGGCTTTCTATGGCTACACCTTC,CASSYLGGRGAFYGYTF
-,TRBV6-5,-,TRBJ2-1,TGTGCCAGCAGCCAAGGTGAGCAGTTCTTC,CASSQGEQFF
-,TRBV7-8,once,TRBJ2-5,TGTGCCAGCAGCATACACCGGGACTTCAAAGAGACCCAGTACTTC,CASSIHRDFKETQYF
TRBD1,TRBV4-1,-,TRBJ1-1,TGCGCCAGCAGCCTTAGGACAGGGGGCACTGAAGCTTTCTTT,CASSLRTGGTEAFF
TRBD1,TRBV30,once,TRBJ2-7,TGTGCCTGGAGTGAGGGGGCCAGCCTCTCCTACGAGCAGTACTTC,CAWSEGASLSYEQYF
-,TRBV2,-,TRBJ1-5,TGTGCCAGCAGAGTACTCAATCAGCCCCAGCATTTT,CASRVLNQPQHF
-,TRBV6-5,-,TRBJ2-1,TGTGCCAGCAGTTTTGTAGAGGGGGTCGCCAATGAGCAGTTCTTC,CASSFVEGVANEQFF
-,TRBV4-1,-,TRBJ1-5,TGCGCCAGCAGCCAGACGGACAGCAGCAATCAGCCCCAGCATTTT,CASSQTDSSNQPQHF
-,TRBV24-1,-,TRBJ1-1,TGTGCCACCAAGGGGAGATGGGGCACTGAAGCTTTCTTT,CATKGRWGTEAFF
-,TRBV19,-,TRBJ2-3,TGTGCCAGTAGTATAATCGGGGATACGCAGTATTTT,CASSIIGDTQYF
TRBD2,TRBV9,once,TRBJ2-3,TGTGCCAGCAGCGGAAACGGGACTAGCGGATTCAGGGCGCGAGATACGCAGTATTTT,CASSGNGTSGFRARDTQYF
-,TRBV28,-,TRBJ1-3,TGTGCCAGCAGCGACCCCGGGACTGCTGGAAACACCATATATTTT,CASSDPGTAGNTIYF
TRBD2,TRBV4-3,-,TRBJ2-3,TGCGCCAGCAGCCCGGAAGGAAGGGGCGGGGCGGGGGAGACAGATACGCAGTATTTT,CASSPEGRGGAGETDTQYF
-,TRBV9,-,TRBJ1-1,TGTGCCAGCAGCGTAGGGGGGGCGAACACTGAAGCTTTCTTT,CASSVGGANTEAFF
-,TRBV9,-,TRBJ2-7,TGTGCCAGCAGCCCCCCCAGCCCTTACGAGCAGTACTTC,CASSPPSPYEQYF
TRBD1,TRBV6-5,-,TRBJ1-1,TGTGCCAGCACCCTACACAGGGGAAACACTGAAGCTTTCTTT,CASTLHRGNTEAFF
-,TRBV6-1,few,TRBJ1-6,TGTGCCAGCAGTGACCCTCCGGGGATAGTAGCACCCCTCCACTTT,CASSDPPGIVAPLHF
TRBD1,TRBV9,-,TRBJ2-1,TGTGCCAGCAGCCCGTGGGACAGGGCGCAGTTCTTC,CASSPWDRAQFF
TRBD2,TRBV19,-,TRBJ2-1,TGTGCCAGTAGTATGTCACTAGCGGTGTACAATGAGCAGTTCTTC,CASSMSLAVYNEQFF
-,TRBV7-2,-,TRBJ1-1,TGTGCCAGCAGCTTAGGTGGGCCGAGTTTCGCTTTCTTT,CASSLGGPSFAFF